What follows is one T cell receptor beta chain and its context. This sample stems from a study of control samples from healthy donors and cancer patients. V was trimmed by 0 bases and J by 0 bases, leaving 7 bases between them. The CDR3 has 15 residues. Germline-derived CDR1 and CDR2 are MGHRA and YSYEKL. Clones were read by immunoSEQ multiplex PCR, and TCRdb kept only the in-frame ones, dropping some. The table records about 150,000 clones, about 94% of them present only once. This sequence originates from a man aged 35 to 55 in good health. Input material: blood. V usage is TRBV4-1 and J usage is TRBJ2-3; no firm D call. CDR3 bases: TGCGCCAGCAGCCAAGAGCAGCTGAGCACAGATACGCAGTATTTT. Protein product: CASSQEQLSTDTQYF.